These 15 T cell receptor beta chains were all obtained from the same sample, sequenced in a study of glioma-infiltrating T cells. Amplification of TCR alpha and beta CDR3 regions from RNA used iRepertoire nested multiplex PCR. MiXCR, run by TCRdb on the multiplex PCR reads, gives a single entry per CDR3 protein. The sample gives under 150,000 distinct CDR3 sequences, around 23% of which show up once; 25% to 30% is in the top ten. Source material: glioma tissue, nonneoplastic brain tissue, or PBMCs (not recorded which). These receptors were obtained from a human donor with low-grade glioma or glioblastoma, undergoing nonglioma brain surgery, or in good health (not recorded which).

This clonotype was observed a few times. The chain has TRBV6-1 and TRBJ1-4; 7 bases agree with TRBD1. The ends lost 8 bases at V and 0 bases at J; junction bases unmatched: 12. CDR3 length: 17 amino acids. In germline, CDR1 is MNHNS, CDR2 SASEGT. This CDR3 reads CASCRQGRTATNEKLFF. The CDR3 DNA reads TGTGCCAGCTGCAGACAGGGCAGAACGGCAACTAATGAAAAACTGTTTTTT.

Ten or more counts support this clonotype. The chain has TRBV20-1 and TRBJ1-1, with 7 bases matching TRBD1. V lost 2 bases and J lost 5; bases outside the gene matches: 5. Germline loops: CDR1 DFQATT, CDR2 SNEGSKA (reference sequence). The CDR3 contains 13 residues. The CDR3 sequence is CSARPDRDTEAFF. The CDR3 nucleotides read TGCAGTGCTAGACCCGACAGGGATACTGAAGCTTTCTTT.

This clonotype came up a few times. The chain uses TRBV7-3 and TRBJ2-2, with D hard to call. In germline, CDR1 is SGHTA, CDR2 FQGTGA. The CDR3 totals 12 residues. V lost 2 bases to trimming and J lost 3 bases, with 1 base between them. The CDR3 loop reads CASSLYTGELFF. CDR3 nucleotides: TGTGCCAGCAGCTTATACACCGGGGAGCTGTTTTTT.

This clonotype was seen once. The chain uses TRBV20-1 and TRBJ1-5, with 7 positions matching TRBD1. The CDR3 is 15 amino acids. The V and J ends lost 5 bases and 2 bases, in that order; junction bases with no gene match: 9. Germline V gene sequence: CDR1 DFQATT, CDR2 SNEGSKA (reference sequence). CDR3 loop: CSASNRGAGNQPQHF. The CDR3 nucleotides are TGCAGTGCTTCGAACAGGGGCGCTGGCAATCAGCCCCAGCATTTT.

This clonotype was picked up many times. This chain links TRBV5-5 with TRBJ2-1; TRBD2 is a possible D gene (6 bases). The CDR3 contains 14 residues. Trimming shortened V by 6 bases and J by 5 bases, and 15 bases separated the two germline ends. Germline lookup yields CDR1 SGHKS and CDR2 YYEKEE (reference sequence). This CDR3 is CASTSGDWDNEQFF. The CDR3 DNA sequence: TGTGCCAGCACCTCTGGGGACTGGGACAATGAGCAGTTCTTC.

This chain joins TRBV6-2 or TRBV6-3 and TRBJ2-5; possible D gene TRBD1, 6 bases. This CDR3 contains 18 residues. The V gene lost 5 bases and the J gene lost 5 bases, with 27 bases spanning the gap. The germline CDR1 and CDR2 sequences are MNHEY and SVGEGT. This CDR3 reads CASSGFRSGAGQRETQYF. CDR3 coding DNA: TGTGCCAGCAGTGGATTTAGGTCAGGGGCAGGTCAGCGGGAGACCCAGTACTTC.

This clonotype came up many times. This chain connects TRBV7-9 to TRBJ1-5; tentatively, D is TRBD1 (6 bases). The CDR3 sequence is 15 residues long. The V gene's germline CDR1 is SEHNR and CDR2 FQNEAQ (reference sequence). V was shortened by 5 bases and J by 4 bases, with 15 bases between the two germline ends. The CDR3 nucleotides read TGTGCCAGCAGCCAAGCGGGGGGGCCGAATCAGCCCCAGCATTTT. As protein: CASSQAGGPNQPQHF.

This clonotype was observed once. This may be a read error: a much more frequent sequence differs by one nucleotide. V usage is TRBV2 and J usage is TRBJ1-5; 8 bases align to TRBD1. Germline values: CDR1 SNHLY, CDR2 FYNNEI. The CDR3 sequence is 15 residues long. In nucleotides, the CDR3 is TGTGCCAGCAGTTCACAGGGGGTGGGCAATCAGCCCAAGCATTTT. Its translation is CASSSQGVGNQPKHF.

CDR3 bases: TGTGCCAGCACCATCCGGGGACTAGATACAGATACGCAGTATTTT. Residues: CASTIRGLDTDTQYF. The rearrangement uses TRBV7-6 and TRBJ2-3; TRBD2 matches 8 bases. The CDR3 is 15 residues long. J was trimmed by 3 bases and V by 7 bases; bases with no gene match: 9. The germline V gene has CDR1 SGHVS and CDR2 FNYEAQ.

Points on this clonotype: A much larger clone lies a single base off, so this may be a read error. The rearrangement joins TRBV6-1 to TRBJ1-2; 12 nucleotides agree with TRBD1. After removal of 8 bases from V and 7 bases from J, the junction contained 11 bases not matched to a gene. Germline V CDR1 and CDR2: MNHNS, SASEGT. This CDR3 region has 15 residues. CDR3 residues: CASCGPGTGGFGYTF. CDR3 sequence (DNA): TGTGCCAGCTGTGGTCCCGGGACAGGGGGCTTTGGCTACACCTTC.

This clonotype was observed at least ten times. V gene TRBV6-1 combines with J gene TRBJ2-7; 12 bases are a match to TRBD2. The germline V gene has CDR1 MNHNS and CDR2 SASEGT. The CDR3 runs 13 residues. V was clipped by 6 bases and J by 5 bases; unmatched bases: 2. CDR3 in DNA: TGTGCCAGCAGACGACTAGCGGGGGACGAGCAGTACGTC. This sequence encodes CASRRLAGDEQYV.

This clonotype was observed many times. The V gene is TRBV20-1, the J gene TRBJ2-7, with 8 bases lining up with TRBD1. This CDR3 is 16 amino acids long. Germline V gene lookup returns CDR1 DFQATT and CDR2 SNEGSKA (reference sequence). Unmatched junction bases numbered 9, after V lost 0 bases and J lost 2 bases. The CDR3 region is CSARDKDRVGTYEQYV. The CDR3 DNA is TGCAGTGCTAGAGATAAGGACAGGGTCGGGACCTACGAGCAGTACGTC.

This chain links TRBV10-1 with TRBJ2-7; the D gene is possibly TRBD2 (6 bases). Germline V lookup: CDR1 WNHNN, CDR2 SYGVQD (reference sequence). The CDR3 has 16 residues. Between the trimmed V and J ends, which lost 8 bases and 1 base, there was a span of 21 bases. The CDR3 sequence is CASPGTGANPSYEQYV. As DNA, the CDR3 is TGCGCCAGCCCGGGGACTGGGGCGAACCCATCCTACGAGCAGTACGTC.

The chain recombines TRBV6-1 with TRBJ2-7; D remains unclear. The CDR3 sequence is 13 residues long. V lost 5 bases and J 2 bases, leaving 10 bases between the germline ends. The germline V gene has CDR1 MNHNS and CDR2 SASEGT. The CDR3 bases are TGTGCCAGCAGTCGTTCCGAGACCTACGAGCAGTACGTC. Protein sequence: CASSRSETYEQYV.

This clonotype was detected only a few times. The chain is built from TRBV20-1 and TRBJ2-7; tentatively, D is TRBD1 or TRBD2 (5 bases each). V was shortened by 6 bases and J by 2 bases, with 14 bases between the two germline ends. CDR1 is DFQATT, CDR2 SNEGSKA, per germline (reference sequence). The CDR3 is 13 residues long. The CDR3 is CSAIRDGTYEQYV. The CDR3 DNA reads TGCAGTGCAATACGGGACGGTACCTACGAGCAGTACGTC.